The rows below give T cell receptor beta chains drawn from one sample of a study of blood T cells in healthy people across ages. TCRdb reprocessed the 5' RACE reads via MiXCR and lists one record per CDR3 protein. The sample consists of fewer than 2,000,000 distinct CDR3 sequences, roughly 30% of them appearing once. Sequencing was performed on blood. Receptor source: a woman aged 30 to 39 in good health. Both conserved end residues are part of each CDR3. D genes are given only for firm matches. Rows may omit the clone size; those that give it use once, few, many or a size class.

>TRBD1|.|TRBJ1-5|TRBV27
TGTGCCAGCAGTCCAAAACCTGGACAGGGTCGTCAGCCCCAGCATTTT
CASSPKPGQGRQPQHF
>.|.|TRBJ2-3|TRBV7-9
TGTGCCAGCAACTTCCAGGGATTAAGCACAGATACGCAGTATTTT
CASNFQGLSTDTQYF
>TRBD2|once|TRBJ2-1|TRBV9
TGTGCCAGCAGCGTAAGGGCAGCGGGATCGTTTGTGAATGAGCAGTTCTTC
CASSVRAAGSFVNEQFF
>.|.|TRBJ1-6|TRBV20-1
TGCAGTGCTAGGTCCGGGAGCCGGAATTCACCCCTCCACTTT
CSARSGSRNSPLHF
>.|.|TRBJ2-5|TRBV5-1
TGCGCCAGCAGCCGCTCTTTACTAGACCAAGAGACCCAGTACTTC
CASSRSLLDQETQYF
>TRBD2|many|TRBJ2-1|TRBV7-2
TGTGCCAGCAGCCCCGGACTAGCGGGAGCACGGAATGAGCAGTTCTTC
CASSPGLAGARNEQFF
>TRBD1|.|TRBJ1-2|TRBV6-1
TGTGCCAGCCAATTACAGGGGCATTCTAACTATGGCTACACCTTC
CASQLQGHSNYGYTF
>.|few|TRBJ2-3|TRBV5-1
TGCGCCAGCAGTTCTGACAGACTCACAGATACGCAGTATTTT
CASSSDRLTDTQYF
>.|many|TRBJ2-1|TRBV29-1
TGCAGCGCCGCAGTCCCAAGCTCCTACAATGAGCAGTTCTTC
CSAAVPSSYNEQFF
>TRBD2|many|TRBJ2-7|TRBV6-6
TGTGCCAGCAGTACTGGGGCGGGGGATCAGCTCTACGAGCAGTACTTC
CASSTGAGDQLYEQYF
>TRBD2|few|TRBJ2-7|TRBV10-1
TGCGCCAGCAGGAATAGCGGGGGCAAACACGAGCAGTACTTC
CASRNSGGKHEQYF
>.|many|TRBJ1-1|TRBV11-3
TGTGCCAGCAGCTTGAGAGGCGAGAACACTGAAGCTTTCTTT
CASSLRGENTEAFF
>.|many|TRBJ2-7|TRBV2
TGTGCCAGCAGTGGGAACGAGCAGTACTTC
CASSGNEQYF
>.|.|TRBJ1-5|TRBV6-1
TGTACCAGCAGTGAGAGCGGCAATCAGCCCCAGCATTTT
CTSSESGNQPQHF
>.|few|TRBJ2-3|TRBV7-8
TGTGCCAGCAGCTTAGACGGGCAACGCACAGATACGCAGTATTTT
CASSLDGQRTDTQYF
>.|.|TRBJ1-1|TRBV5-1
TGCGCCAGCAGCTGGGGGACGAATGCGCGCAACACTGAAGCTTTCTTT
CASSWGTNARNTEAFF
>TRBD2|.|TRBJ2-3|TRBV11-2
TGTGCCAGCAGCTGGGGACTAGCGGTTAGCACAGATACGCAGTATTTT
CASSWGLAVSTDTQYF
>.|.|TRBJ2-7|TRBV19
TGTACCAGTAAGGAGGGAACAAGCTACGAGCAGTACTTC
CTSKEGTSYEQYF
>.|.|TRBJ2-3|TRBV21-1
TGTGCCAGTTTCCGGGACTCTAGCACAGATACGCAGTATTTT
CASFRDSSTDTQYF
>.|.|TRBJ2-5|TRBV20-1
TGCAGTGCTACCTCTGGGGAAGACCGGCAAGAGACCCAGTACTTC
CSATSGEDRQETQYF
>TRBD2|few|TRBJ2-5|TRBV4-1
TGCGCCAGCAGCCCTAGCGGCGTAGCCCTCCAAGAGACCCAGTACTTC
CASSPSGVALQETQYF
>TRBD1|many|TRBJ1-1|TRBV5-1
TGCGCCAGCAGGACCGGGACAGCGAACACTGAAGCTTTCTTT
CASRTGTANTEAFF
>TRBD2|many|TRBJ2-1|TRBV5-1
TGCGCCAGCAGCCCCGGGACTAACAATGAGCAGTTCTTC
CASSPGTNNEQFF
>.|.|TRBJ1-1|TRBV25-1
TGTGCCACCCGGGGCGACAGTTTTTTCGCTGAAGCTTTCTTT
CATRGDSFFAEAFF
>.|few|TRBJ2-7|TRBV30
TGTGCCTGTAGCGTGGGGCCCTACGAGCAGTACTTC
CACSVGPYEQYF
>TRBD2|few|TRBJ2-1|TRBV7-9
TGTGCCGTTCTAGCGGAAACCTACAATGAGCAGTTCTTC
CAVLAETYNEQFF
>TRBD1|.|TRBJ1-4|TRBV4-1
TGCGCCAGCAGCCAACCCGGACAGGGCGAAAAACTGTTTTTT
CASSQPGQGEKLFF
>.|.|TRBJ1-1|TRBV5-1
TGCGCCAGCAGCCCAGGGCCCTTAACAGGGAAGGACACTGAAGCTTTCTTT
CASSPGPLTGKDTEAFF
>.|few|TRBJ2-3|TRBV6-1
TGTGCCAGCAGCGGACAGACCGAAATTTTCACAGATACGCAGTATTTT
CASSGQTEIFTDTQYF
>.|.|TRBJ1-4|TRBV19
TGTGCCAGTAGCCCTCCAGGCCAGCTAGGCGGAAAACTGTTTTTT
CASSPPGQLGGKLFF
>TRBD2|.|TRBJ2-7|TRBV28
TGTGCCAGCAGTTTACCTAGCGGGAGGGCCGGGCAGTACTTC
CASSLPSGRAGQYF
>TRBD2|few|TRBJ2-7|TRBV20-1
TGCAGTGCTAGAGATGGCGCGCGGGGGTCTACCTACGAGCAGTACTTC
CSARDGARGSTYEQYF
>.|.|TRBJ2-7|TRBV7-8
TGTGCCAGCAGCTTAGGCCCCCAGGGTTACGAGCAGTACTTC
CASSLGPQGYEQYF
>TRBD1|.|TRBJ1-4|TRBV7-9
TGTGCCAGCAGCTCGTTCGACAGGGCTAATAATGAAAAACTGTTTTTT
CASSSFDRANNEKLFF
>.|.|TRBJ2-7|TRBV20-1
TGCAGTGCTAGTGGGGCGGGGGCCGCCAAGAAACCCTACGAGCAGTACTTC
CSASGAGAAKKPYEQYF
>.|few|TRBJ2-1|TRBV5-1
TGCGCCAGCAGCAGGGTGGGGGGGCCGTACAATGAGCAGTTCTTC
CASSRVGGPYNEQFF
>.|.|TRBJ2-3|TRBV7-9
TGTGCCAGCAGCTTATTTGGTACGCAGTATTTT
CASSLFGTQYF
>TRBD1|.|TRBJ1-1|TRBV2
TGTGCCAGCAACCCGGACAGGGGGCGATCGCACACTGAAGCTTTCTTT
CASNPDRGRSHTEAFF
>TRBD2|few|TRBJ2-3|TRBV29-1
TGCAGCGTGGGAGGGACTAGCGGGGGGTTTACGCAGTATTTT
CSVGGTSGGFTQYF
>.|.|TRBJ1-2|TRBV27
TGTGCCAGCAGTTTTATAATTCTCAGGGCAGTGGGAAACTATGGCTACACCTTC
CASSFIILRAVGNYGYTF
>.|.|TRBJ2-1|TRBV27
TGTGCCAGCAGTCATTCAGACTGGTCCTACAATGAGCAGTTCTTC
CASSHSDWSYNEQFF
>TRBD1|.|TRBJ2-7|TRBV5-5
TGTGCCAGCAGCACGGGGGACAGGGGTTCGGTGCAGTACTTC
CASSTGDRGSVQYF
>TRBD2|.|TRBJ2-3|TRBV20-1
TGCAGTGCTACCCGACTAGCGGGGCTTAGCACAGATACGCAGTATTTT
CSATRLAGLSTDTQYF
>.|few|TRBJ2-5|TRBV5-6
TGTGCCAGCAGCTTGGCCACACTCCTACAAGAGACCCAGTACTTC
CASSLATLLQETQYF
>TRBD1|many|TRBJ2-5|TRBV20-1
TGCAGTGCGGAGACAGGGCAAGAGACCCAGTACTTC
CSAETGQETQYF
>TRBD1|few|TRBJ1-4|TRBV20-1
TGCAGTGCTCCCACAGGGGGCGAACTGTTTTTT
CSAPTGGELFF
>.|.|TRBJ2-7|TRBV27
TGTGCCAGCAGTTTGTTTATTGCCCCCTACGAGCAGTACTTC
CASSLFIAPYEQYF
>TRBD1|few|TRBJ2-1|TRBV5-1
TGCGCCAGCACCATCCCGGACAGGGAGGCCTCCTACAATGAGCAGTTCTTC
CASTIPDREASYNEQFF
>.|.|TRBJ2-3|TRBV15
TGTGCCACCAGCAGACCCGGGACCTATCCTAGCACAGATACGCAGTATTTT
CATSRPGTYPSTDTQYF
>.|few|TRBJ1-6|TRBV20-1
TGCAGTGCTAGGACCGGGGAACGTAATTCACCCCTCCACTTT
CSARTGERNSPLHF
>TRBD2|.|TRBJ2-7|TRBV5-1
TGCGCCAGCAGCTGGGATCTTCAGCGGGGCGAGCAGTACTTC
CASSWDLQRGEQYF
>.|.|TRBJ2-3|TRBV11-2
TGTGTCAGCTCAAGGGACCGCAGCGATACGCAGTATTTT
CVSSRDRSDTQYF
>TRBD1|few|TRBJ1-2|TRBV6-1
TGTGCCAGCAGGGGACAGGGGTTGTCGGGCTACACCTTC
CASRGQGLSGYTF